These 14 T cell receptor beta chains came from one sample sequenced in a study of blood T cell repertoires in COVID-19. Method: immunoSEQ multiplex PCR; TCRdb's copy keeps in-frame clones and lacks some. The sample lists tens of thousands of clones; roughly 85% were seen once. Sequencing used peripheral blood. The receptor source for this set is a human donor in a cohort sampled during active COVID-19.

This rearrangement joins TRBV2 to TRBJ1-5, with D unclear. Germline assignment: CDR1 SNHLY and CDR2 FYNNEI. V lost 4 bases to trimming and J lost 1 base, with 8 bases between them. The CDR3 is made up of 14 amino acids. DNA of the CDR3: TGTGCCAGCAGTGCAGACACCAGCAATCAGCCCCAGCATTTT. Its protein is CASSADTSNQPQHF.

J is TRBJ1-5 and V is TRBV10-3; a possible D gene is TRBD1 (6 bases). Trimming took 10 bases from V and 1 from J, leaving 14 bases between them. This CDR3 is built from 14 residues. Germline lookup yields CDR1 ENHRY and CDR2 SYGVKD. The CDR3 sequence is CATTGQESNQPQHF. The DNA of the CDR3 is TGTGCCACCACAGGGCAGGAAAGCAATCAGCCCCAGCATTTT.

The J gene is TRBJ1-3, the V gene TRBV5-1; possibly TRBD1 for D (5 bases). The CDR3 contains 16 residues. CDR1 is SGHRS, CDR2 YFSETQ, per germline. Between the trimmed V and J ends, which lost 0 bases and 0 bases, there was a span of 10 bases. CDR3 in amino acids: CASSLDGQNSGNTIYF. Written as DNA, the CDR3 is TGCGCCAGCAGCTTGGACGGACAAAACTCTGGAAACACCATATATTTT.

The chain links TRBV7-9 to TRBJ2-1; D perhaps matches TRBD2 (7 bases). V was clipped by 5 bases and J by 6 bases, with 17 bases between them. This CDR3 comprises 15 residues. The germline V gene has CDR1 SEHNR and CDR2 FQNEAQ (reference sequence). As DNA, the CDR3 is TGTGCCAGCAGCCCACCGGGGGGCCCGTTCAATGAGCAGTTCTTC. Translation gives CASSPPGGPFNEQFF. The full variable domain, its missing parts supplied by reference TRBV7-9 and TRBJ2-1, is DTGVSQNPRHKITKRGQNVTFRCDPISEHNRLYWYRQTLGQGPEFLTYFQNEAQLEKSRLLSDRFSAERPKGSFSTLEIQRTEQGDSAMYLCASSPPGGPFNEQFFGPGTRLTVL.

V and J are TRBV10-3 and TRBJ2-1, with 9 bases matching TRBD2. V lost 7 bases to trimming and J lost 0 bases; unmatched junction nucleotides: 10. The CDR3 is 17 amino acids. The germline gives CDR1 ENHRY, CDR2 SYGVKD. The CDR3 here is CAINRALSGSSYNEQFF. The CDR3 DNA follows: TGTGCCATCAATCGGGCCCTTAGCGGGAGCTCCTACAATGAGCAGTTCTTC.

This rearrangement joins TRBV19 to TRBJ1-1, with TRBD1 matching 7 bases. Losses at the gene ends were 3 bases for V and 0 bases for J; bases not matched to a gene: 1. This CDR3 has 14 amino acids. Germline CDR1 and CDR2: LNHDA and SQIVND (reference sequence). As DNA, the CDR3 is TGTGCCAGTAGTATTCAGGGGGTGAACACTGAAGCTTTCTTT. Encoded protein: CASSIQGVNTEAFF.

The chain combines TRBV5-6 with TRBJ1-2; TRBD1 is a possible D gene (6 bases). CDR3 size: 12 residues. From germline, CDR1 is SGHDT and CDR2 YYEEEE. V shed 4 bases and J shed 8 bases, with 12 bases lying between them. Written as DNA, the CDR3 is TGTGCCAGCAGCAAACACAGGGTCGGCTACACCTTC. It encodes CASSKHRVGYTF.

The V call is TRBV3-1 (or the pseudogene TRBV3-2), the J call TRBJ2-7, with 8 bases identical to TRBD2. The length of the CDR3 is 14 residues. Germline CDR1 LGHDT, CDR2 YNNKEL (reference sequence). With V trimmed by 4 bases and J by 2 bases, 4 bases remained unmatched. The CDR3 bases are TGTGCCAGCAGCCCGACTAGCGCAACCTACGAGCAGTACTTC. Translated: CASSPTSATYEQYF.

This chain joins TRBV9 and TRBJ2-3, with TRBD2 identical over 9 bases. CDR1 and CDR2 (germline): SGDLS, YYNGEE. The CDR3 sequence is 16 residues long. Germline trimming cut 4 bases from V and 0 bases from J; bases unmatched to any gene: 6. CDR3 in DNA: TGTGCCAGCAGCTCCCGACTAGCGGCTAGCACAGATACGCAGTATTTT. Protein sequence: CASSSRLAASTDTQYF.

The table lists this clone with a count of one. The chain recombines TRBV27 with TRBJ1-1; possible D gene TRBD1, 5 bases. With 4 bases removed from V and 0 bases from J, the gap between germline ends came to 9 bases. Germline V gene sequence: CDR1 MNHEY, CDR2 SMNVEV (reference sequence). CDR3 length: 14 residues. CDR3 coding DNA: TGTGCCAGCAGTTCCCCGGGGGTGAACACTGAAGCTTTCTTT. The encoded protein is CASSSPGVNTEAFF.

The chain couples TRBV28 to TRBJ1-3, with D perhaps TRBD1 (6 bases). The V end lost 2 bases, the J end lost 2 bases, and 13 bases lay between the germline ends. The CDR3 consists of 16 residues. Per germline, CDR1 MDHEN and CDR2 SYDVKM. The CDR3 DNA sequence: TGTGCCAGCAGTTTAGTGTCCACAGGGACTGGAAACACCATATATTTT. Its protein is CASSLVSTGTGNTIYF. The whole variable domain, remainder taken from reference TRBV28 and TRBJ1-3, is DVKVTQSSRYLVKRTGEKVFLECVQDMDHENMFWYRQDPGLGLRLIYFSYDVKMKEKGDIPEGYSVSREKKERFSLILESASTNQTSMYLCASSLVSTGTGNTIYFGEGSWLTVV.

The chain employs TRBV6-2 or TRBV6-3 and TRBJ1-5; a possible D gene is TRBD1 (5 bases). Trimming stripped 0 bases from V and 5 bases from J, with 11 bases between. The CDR3 spans 15 residues. The germline V gene encodes CDR1 MNHEY and CDR2 SVGEGT. The CDR3 is CASSYSTRADQPQHF. The DNA of the CDR3 is TGTGCCAGCAGTTACTCGACCAGGGCCGATCAGCCCCAGCATTTT.

CDR3 bases: TGCGCCAGCAGCTTGGATTCGGCCACAGGGCTCGAGCAGTACTTC. Translation gives CASSLDSATGLEQYF. The chain uses TRBV5-1 and TRBJ2-7, with D perhaps matching TRBD1 (6 bases). CDR3 length: 15 residues. The V gene's germline CDR1 is SGHRS and CDR2 YFSETQ. Trimming cost V 0 bases and J 6 bases, with 16 bases left between them.

The chain combines TRBV10-1 with TRBJ2-5, with 7 bases identical to TRBD2. The CDR3 has 16 residues. CDR1 and CDR2 (germline): WNHNN, SYGVQD (reference sequence). With 2 bases clipped from V and 2 bases from J, the junction kept 8 bases outside the gene matches. The CDR3 region has the DNA TGCGCCAGCAGTGAGAGTCGTGGGACTACTCAAGAGACCCAGTACTTC. Protein sequence: CASSESRGTTQETQYF.